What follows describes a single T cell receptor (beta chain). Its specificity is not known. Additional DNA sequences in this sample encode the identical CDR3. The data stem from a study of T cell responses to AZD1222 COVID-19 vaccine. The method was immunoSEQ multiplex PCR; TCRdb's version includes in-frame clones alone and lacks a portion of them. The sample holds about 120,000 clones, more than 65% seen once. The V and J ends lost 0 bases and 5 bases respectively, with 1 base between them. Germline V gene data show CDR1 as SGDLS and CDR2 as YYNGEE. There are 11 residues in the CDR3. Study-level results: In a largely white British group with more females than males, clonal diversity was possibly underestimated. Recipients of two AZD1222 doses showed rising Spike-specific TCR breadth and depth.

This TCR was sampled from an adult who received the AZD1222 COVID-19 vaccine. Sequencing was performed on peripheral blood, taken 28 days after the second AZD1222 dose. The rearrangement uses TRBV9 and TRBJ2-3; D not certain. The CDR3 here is CASSVEDTQYF. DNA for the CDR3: TGTGCCAGCAGCGTAGAAGATACGCAGTATTTT. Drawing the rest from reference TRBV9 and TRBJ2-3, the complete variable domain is DSGVTQTPKHLITATGQRVTLRCSPRSGDLSVYWYQQSLDQGLQFLIQYYNGEERAKGNILERFSAQQFPDLHSELNLSSLELGDSALYFCASSVEDTQYFGPGTRLTVL.